One TCR beta chain is described in this entry. The entry originates in a study of blood T cell repertoires in COVID-19. Whole-study context: T cells, B-cell-depleted T cells, or PBMCs provided the cDNA or gDNA that served as material.

Measured with immunoSEQ multiplex PCR; TCRdb has only the in-frame clones, and not every one. The table has 330,000 or so clones, roughly 86% seen once. From germline, CDR1 is LGHDT and CDR2 YNNKEL (reference sequence). CDR3 size: 14 residues. Trimming at V came to 9 bases and at J to 6 bases, leaving 11 bases not matched to a gene. Sequencing was done on a sample of peripheral blood. The chain combines TRBV3-1 (or the pseudogene TRBV3-2) with TRBJ2-1, with 7 bases aligning to TRBD1. The sequence was obtained from a man aged 25 to 40 with COVID-19, enrolled during active disease. CDR3 in amino acids: CASCIRAGGNEQFF. CDR3 sequence (DNA): TGTGCCAGTTGCATTAGGGCAGGGGGCAATGAGCAGTTCTTC.